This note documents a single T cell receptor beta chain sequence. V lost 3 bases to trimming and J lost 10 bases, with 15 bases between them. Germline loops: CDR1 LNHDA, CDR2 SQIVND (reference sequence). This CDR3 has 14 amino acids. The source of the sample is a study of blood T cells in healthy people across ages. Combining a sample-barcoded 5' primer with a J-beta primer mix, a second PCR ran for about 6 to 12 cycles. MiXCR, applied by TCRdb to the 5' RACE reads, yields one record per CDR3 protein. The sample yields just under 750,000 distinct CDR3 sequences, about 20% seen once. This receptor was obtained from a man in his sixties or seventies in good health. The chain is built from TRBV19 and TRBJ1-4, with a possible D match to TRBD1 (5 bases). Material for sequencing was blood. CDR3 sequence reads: CASSMSLQGGKLFF. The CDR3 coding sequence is TGTGCCAGTAGTATGAGCCTCCAGGGCGGAAAACTGTTTTTT.